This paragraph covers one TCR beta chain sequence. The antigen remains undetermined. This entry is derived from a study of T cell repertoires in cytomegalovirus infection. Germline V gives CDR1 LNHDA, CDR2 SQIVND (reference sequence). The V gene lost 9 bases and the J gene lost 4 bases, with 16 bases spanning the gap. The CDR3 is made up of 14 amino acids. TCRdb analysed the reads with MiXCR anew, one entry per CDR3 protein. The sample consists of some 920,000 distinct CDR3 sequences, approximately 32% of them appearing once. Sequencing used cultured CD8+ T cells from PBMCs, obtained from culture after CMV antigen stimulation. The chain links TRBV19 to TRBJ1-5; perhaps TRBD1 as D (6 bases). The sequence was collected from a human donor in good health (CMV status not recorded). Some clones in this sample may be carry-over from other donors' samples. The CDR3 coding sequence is TGTGCCAGCAATGACAGGATTTTAAATCAGCCCCAGCATTTT. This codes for CASNDRILNQPQHF.